The rows below give T cell receptor beta chains drawn from one sample of a study of regulatory T cells in long-lasting Graves disease. In TCRdb, the multiplex PCR reads were re-called with MiXCR into one record per CDR3 protein. The table records under 250,000 distinct CDR3 sequences, around 20% of them present only once. These records were also assigned to another study, of T cells in Graves' hyperthyroidism and ophthalmopathy.

The sequences come from peripheral blood mononuclear cells (PBMCs), collected at new diagnosis, from a patient treated with antithyroid drugs. These TCRs come from a woman in her twenties or thirties with Graves disease. Both conserved end residues are part of each CDR3. Fields, in order: clone size, J gene, D gene, V gene, CDR3 DNA, CDR3 protein. A D gene is named only where the DNA matches it firmly. Only some rows state a clone size, as once, few, many or a class for expanded clones.

many TRBJ1-2 NA TRBV7-9 TGTGCCAGCAGCTTAGCCCAGGGCGCCTCTGAGGATGGCTACACCTTC CASSLAQGASEDGYTF
many TRBJ2-7 NA TRBV15 TGTGCCACCAGCAGCCCGACCCAGGAGGGGGCAAGGGCCTACGAGCAGTACTTC CATSSPTQEGARAYEQYF
many TRBJ2-7 TRBD1 TRBV6-1 TGTGCCGTATGGGGACAACAGGGGTTCCACGAGCAGTACTTC CAVWGQQGFHEQYF
many TRBJ1-6 NA TRBV30 TGTGCCTGGTCCCCGGCACGGAGCTCCTATAATTCACCCCTCCACTTT CAWSPARSSYNSPLHF
few TRBJ1-2 TRBD1 TRBV6-2/TRBV6-3 TGTGCCAGCAGTGACGGGGAGACAGGGAATGGCTACACCTTC CASSDGETGNGYTF
NA TRBJ2-3 NA TRBV20-1 TGCAGTGCTATCCCCTCACACACAGATACGCAGTATTTT CSAIPSHTDTQYF
NA TRBJ2-1 TRBD2 TRBV28 TGTGCCAGCAGTCCGTCAAGTGATATGGGCGGGAGGTCGTTCTTC CASSPSSDMGGRSFF
few TRBJ1-4 NA TRBV9 TGTGCCAGCAGCCTTCAGACAGGCCCAACTAATGAAAAACTGTTTTTT CASSLQTGPTNEKLFF
NA TRBJ1-5 NA TRBV20-1 TGCAGTGCTAGAGAGGGGGCATGGAACAATCAGCCCCAGCATTTT CSAREGAWNNQPQHF
many TRBJ2-5 NA TRBV29-1 TGCAGCGCCCCCCCCGCAGGCCCCCAAGAGACCCAGTACTTC CSAPPAGPQETQYF
many TRBJ1-5 NA TRBV6-2/TRBV6-3 TGTGCCAGCAGTCCCCCCGGTCAGCCCCAGCATTTT CASSPPGQPQHF
many TRBJ1-5 NA TRBV28 TGTGCCAGCATCTCGGCGGCCTCAGGCAATCAGCCCCAGCATTTT CASISAASGNQPQHF
NA TRBJ1-1 NA TRBV12-3/TRBV12-4 TGTGCCAGCAGTTTTTGGGGGCTGGGCACTGAAGCTTTCTTT CASSFWGLGTEAFF
many TRBJ2-2 TRBD2 TRBV7-9 TGTGCCAGCAGCTTTTCTAGCGGGAGGATCGGGGAGCTGTTTTTT CASSFSSGRIGELFF
NA TRBJ1-5 NA TRBV5-5 TGTGCCAGCAGCTTGGCGGGCCCCTCGGATCAGCCCCAGCATTTT CASSLAGPSDQPQHF
many TRBJ2-7 NA TRBV18 TGTGCCAGCTCACCACCCGGGACACCTACCTACGAGCAGTACTTC CASSPPGTPTYEQYF